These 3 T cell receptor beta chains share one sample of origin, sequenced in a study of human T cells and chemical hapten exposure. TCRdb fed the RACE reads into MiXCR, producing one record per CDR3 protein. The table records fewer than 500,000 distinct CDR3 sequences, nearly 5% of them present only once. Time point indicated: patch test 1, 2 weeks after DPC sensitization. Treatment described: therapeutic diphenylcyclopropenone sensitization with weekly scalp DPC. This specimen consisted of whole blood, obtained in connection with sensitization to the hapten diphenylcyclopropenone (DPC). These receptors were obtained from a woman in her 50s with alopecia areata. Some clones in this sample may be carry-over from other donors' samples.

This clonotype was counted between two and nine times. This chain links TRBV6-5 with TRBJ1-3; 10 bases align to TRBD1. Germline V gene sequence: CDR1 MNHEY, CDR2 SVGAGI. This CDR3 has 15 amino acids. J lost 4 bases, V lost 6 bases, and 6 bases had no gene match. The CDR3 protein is CASRMTGGSGNTIYF. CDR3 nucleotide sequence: TGTGCCAGCAGAATGACAGGGGGCTCCGGAAACACCATATATTTT.

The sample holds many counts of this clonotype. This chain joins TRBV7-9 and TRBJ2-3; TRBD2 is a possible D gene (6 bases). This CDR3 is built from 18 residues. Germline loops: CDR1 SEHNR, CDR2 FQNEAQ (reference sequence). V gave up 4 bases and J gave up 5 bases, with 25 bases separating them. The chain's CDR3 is CASSSLGEFAWRGDTQYF. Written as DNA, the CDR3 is TGTGCCAGCAGCTCCCTTGGGGAGTTCGCGTGGCGGGGAGATACGCAGTATTTT.

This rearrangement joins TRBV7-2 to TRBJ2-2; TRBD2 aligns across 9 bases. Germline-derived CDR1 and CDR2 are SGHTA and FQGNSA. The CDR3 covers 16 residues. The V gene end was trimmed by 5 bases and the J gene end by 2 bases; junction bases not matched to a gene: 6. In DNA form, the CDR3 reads TGTGCCAGCAGCGTCCGACTAGCGGCAAACACCGGGGAGCTGTTTTTT. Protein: CASSVRLAANTGELFF.